This note documents a single T cell receptor beta chain sequence. Method: immunoSEQ multiplex PCR; TCRdb's copy keeps in-frame clones and lacks some. The data hold 75,000 to 95,000 clones, with about 90% observed a single time. CDR3 size: 15 residues. CDR1 is SGHVS, CDR2 FNYEAQ, per germline. Trimming left V 1 base short and J 3 bases short, with 12 bases between. The data belong to a study of technical replicates of blood from a handful of donors. The clonotype comes from a human donor in good health. What was sequenced was T cells isolated from PBMCs. The chain has TRBV7-6 and TRBJ1-1; D is ambiguous. The CDR3: CASSLVRGSDTEAFF. The CDR3 region has the DNA TGTGCCAGCAGCTTAGTAAGAGGGTCGGACACTGAAGCTTTCTTT. The entire variable domain, with the rest obtained from reference TRBV7-6 and TRBJ1-1, is as follows: GAGVSQSPRYKVTKRGQDVALRCDPISGHVSLYWYRQALGQGPEFLTYFNYEAQQDKSGLPNDRFSAERPEGSISTLTIQRTEQRDSAMYRCASSLVRGSDTEAFFGQGTRLTVV.